This TCR beta chain comes out of a study of a mutant IDH1 vaccine in newly diagnosed glioma. Study-level information: The patients received vaccinations eight times, in weeks 1, 3, 5, 7, 11, 15, 19 and 23. Vaccines were begun 4-6 weeks after radiotherapy alone, or with temozolomide cycles. Earlier care involved radiotherapy, temozolomide, or both, and the majority received both.

To note about this clone: The antigen is undetermined. At one end, the junction sequence differs from germline, possibly due to a read error.

Using immunoSEQ multiplex PCR, the repertoire was profiled, and TCRdb retains in-frame clones only, with some absent. Of about 36,000 clones in the sample, under 90% were seen once. Documented time point: week 11, during vaccination. The content of each vaccine dose was 300 ug of mutant IDH1 20-mer peptide, and topical imiquimod accompanied it. Germline V gene lookup returns CDR1 KGHSH and CDR2 LQKENI. The CDR3 runs to 14 residues. This receptor was obtained from a young woman with glioma. Some clones in this sample may be carry-over from other donors' samples. This chain connects TRBV18 to TRBJ2-7, with TRBD2 identical over 9 bases. Sequencing was performed on peripheral blood mononuclear cells (PBMCs), taken from a glioma patient whose treatment included an IDH1 peptide vaccine. The DNA of the CDR3 is TGTGCCAGCTCAGCTAGCGGGAACTCCAACGAGCAGTACTTC. Residues: CASSASGNSNEQYF.